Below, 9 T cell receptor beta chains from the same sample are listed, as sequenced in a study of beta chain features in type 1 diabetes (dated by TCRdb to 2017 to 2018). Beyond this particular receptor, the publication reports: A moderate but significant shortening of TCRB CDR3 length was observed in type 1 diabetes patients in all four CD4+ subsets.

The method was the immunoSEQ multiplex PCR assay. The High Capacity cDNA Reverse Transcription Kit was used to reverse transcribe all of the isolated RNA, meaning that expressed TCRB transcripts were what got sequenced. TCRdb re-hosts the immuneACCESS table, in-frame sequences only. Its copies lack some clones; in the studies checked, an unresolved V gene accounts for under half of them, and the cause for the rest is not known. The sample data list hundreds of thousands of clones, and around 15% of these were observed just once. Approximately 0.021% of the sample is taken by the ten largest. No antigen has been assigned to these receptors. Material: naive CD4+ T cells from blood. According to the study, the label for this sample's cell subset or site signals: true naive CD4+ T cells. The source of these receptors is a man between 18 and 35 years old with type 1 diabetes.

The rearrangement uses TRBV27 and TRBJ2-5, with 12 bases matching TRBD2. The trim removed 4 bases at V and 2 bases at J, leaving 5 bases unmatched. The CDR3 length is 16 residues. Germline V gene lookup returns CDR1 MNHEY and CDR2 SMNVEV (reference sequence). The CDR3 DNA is TGTGCCAGCAGTTCCGGACTAGCGGGGCTGCAAGAGACCCAGTACTTC. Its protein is CASSSGLAGLQETQYF.

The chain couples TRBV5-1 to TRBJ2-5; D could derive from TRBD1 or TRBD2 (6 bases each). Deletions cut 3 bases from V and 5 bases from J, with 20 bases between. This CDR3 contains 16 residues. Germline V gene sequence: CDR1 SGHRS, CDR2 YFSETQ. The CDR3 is CASSSFRGGGAETQYF. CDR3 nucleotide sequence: TGCGCCAGCAGCTCCTTCAGGGGCGGCGGGGCGGAGACCCAGTACTTC.

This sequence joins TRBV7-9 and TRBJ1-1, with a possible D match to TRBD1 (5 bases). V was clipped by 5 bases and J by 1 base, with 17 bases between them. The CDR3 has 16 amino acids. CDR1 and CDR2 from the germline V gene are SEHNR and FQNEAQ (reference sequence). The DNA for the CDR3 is TGTGCCAGCAGCGCCTCGTGGGGCAGGGCGAACACTGAAGCTTTCTTT. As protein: CASSASWGRANTEAFF.

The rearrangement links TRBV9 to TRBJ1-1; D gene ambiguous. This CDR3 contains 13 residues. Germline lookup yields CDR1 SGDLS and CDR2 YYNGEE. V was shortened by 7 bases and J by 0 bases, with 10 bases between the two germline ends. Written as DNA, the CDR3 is TGTGCCAGCGCCGCTCACTTGAACACTGAAGCTTTCTTT. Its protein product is CASAAHLNTEAFF. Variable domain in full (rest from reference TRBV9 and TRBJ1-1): DSGVTQTPKHLITATGQRVTLRCSPRSGDLSVYWYQQSLDQGLQFLIQYYNGEERAKGNILERFSAQQFPDLHSELNLSSLELGDSALYFCASAAHLNTEAFFGQGTRLTVV.

The DNA of the CDR3 is TGTGCCAGCAGTGAGGTAGGGAGTGGTTCACCCCTCCACTTT. Amino acids: CASSEVGSGSPLHF. The rearrangement uses TRBV25-1 and TRBJ1-6; D gene unclear. The CDR3 sequence is 14 residues long. Trimming removed 3 bases from V and 9 bases from J, with 12 bases in between. CDR1 is MGHDK, CDR2 SYGVNS, per germline.

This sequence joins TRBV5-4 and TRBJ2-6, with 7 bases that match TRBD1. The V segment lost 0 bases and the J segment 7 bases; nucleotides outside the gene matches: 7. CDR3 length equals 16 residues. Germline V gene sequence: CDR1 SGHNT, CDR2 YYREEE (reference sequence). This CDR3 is CASSLGTGFGANVLTF. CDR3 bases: TGTGCCAGCAGCTTGGGGACAGGCTTTGGTGCCAACGTCCTGACTTTC.

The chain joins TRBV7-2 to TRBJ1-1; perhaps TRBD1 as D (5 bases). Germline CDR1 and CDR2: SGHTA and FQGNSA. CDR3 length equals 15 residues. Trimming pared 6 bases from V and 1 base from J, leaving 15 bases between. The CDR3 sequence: CASSPGVIANTEAFF. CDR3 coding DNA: TGTGCCAGCAGTCCGGGGGTAATAGCGAACACTGAAGCTTTCTTT.

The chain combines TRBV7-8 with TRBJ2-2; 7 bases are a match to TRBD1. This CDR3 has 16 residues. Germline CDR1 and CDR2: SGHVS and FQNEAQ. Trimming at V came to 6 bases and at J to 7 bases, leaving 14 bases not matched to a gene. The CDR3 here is CASSLTRPGGHGELFF. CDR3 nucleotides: TGTGCCAGCAGTTTAACCCGTCCAGGGGGTCACGGGGAGCTGTTTTTT.

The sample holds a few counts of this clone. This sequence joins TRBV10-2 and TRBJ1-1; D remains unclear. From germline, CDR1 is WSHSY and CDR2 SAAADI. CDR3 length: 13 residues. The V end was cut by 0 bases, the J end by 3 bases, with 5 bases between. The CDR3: CASSESGDTEAFF. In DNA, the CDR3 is TGCGCCAGCAGTGAGTCGGGAGACACTGAAGCTTTCTTT.